These T cell receptor beta chains were read from a single sample in a study of T-cell memory formation after mild COVID-19. TCRdb reanalysed the 5' RACE reads using MiXCR and keeps one entry per CDR3 protein. This table holds 220,000 or so distinct CDR3 sequences, over 9.5% found once. The sequenced material came from PBMCs or a T cell subset sorted from them (not recorded which). These TCRs come from a man younger than 30 who had mild COVID-19 (a few samples of this study predate the infection). Cell type and time point are not known. Both conserved end residues are part of each CDR3. Fields, in order: clone size, V gene, D gene, J gene, CDR3 DNA, CDR3 protein. A D gene is named only where the DNA matches it firmly. Clone sizes are given selectively: once, few, many, or a class where the clone is expanded.

-,TRBV7-9,-,TRBJ2-1,TGTGCCAGCACCCTTCCGGGCCCCATTCGCGAGCAGTTCTTC,CASTLPGPIREQFF
-,TRBV20-1,TRBD2,TRBJ2-1,TGCAGTGGTACTAGCGGCCACAATGAGCAGTTCTTC,CSGTSGHNEQFF
-,TRBV5-1,-,TRBJ2-2,TGCGCCAGCAGCTTGCGGGTCCCGAACACCGGGGAGCTGTTTTTT,CASSLRVPNTGELFF
many,TRBV7-2,-,TRBJ2-3,TGTGCCAGCAGCTTAGTACGGCTGGCAGATACGCAGTATTTT,CASSLVRLADTQYF
many,TRBV4-2,-,TRBJ1-5,TGTGCCAGCAGCCCTTACGGGAACAATCAGCCCCAGCATTTT,CASSPYGNNQPQHF
few,TRBV2,-,TRBJ2-3,TGTGCCAGCAGTGGTGGGAATAAAGATACGCAGTATTTT,CASSGGNKDTQYF
once,TRBV4-1,TRBD1,TRBJ1-6,TGCGCCAGCAGCCAGCGACAGGGGCATAATTCACCCCTCCACTTT,CASSQRQGHNSPLHF
many,TRBV12-3/TRBV12-4,-,TRBJ2-5,TGTGCCAGCAGTTTAAGAGTTTTCGACCAGTACTTC,CASSLRVFDQYF
-,TRBV6-6,TRBD2,TRBJ2-1,TGTGCCAGCAGTGATCCTAGCGGGGGGATCAATGAGCAGTTCTTC,CASSDPSGGINEQFF
-,TRBV20-1,-,TRBJ2-6,TGCAGTGCTTCCAGGGGTGGGGCCAACGTCCTGACTTTC,CSASRGGANVLTF
-,TRBV18,-,TRBJ2-2,TGTGCCAGCTCACCACCGGACACCGGGGAGCTGTTTTTT,CASSPPDTGELFF
few,TRBV29-1,-,TRBJ2-7,TGCAGCGTGGACGGGACCTACGAGCAGTACTTC,CSVDGTYEQYF
few,TRBV4-3,-,TRBJ2-2,TGCGCCAGCAGCCTCCTCGGGGGGCGTGACACCGGGGAGCTGTTTTTT,CASSLLGGRDTGELFF
-,TRBV7-9,-,TRBJ2-3,TGTGCCAGCAGCCCCGGTTCCAGACTTACGCAGTATTTT,CASSPGSRLTQYF
-,TRBV5-1,-,TRBJ1-6,TGCGCCAGCAGCTTGGATGAGAGAAATTCACCCCTCCACTTT,CASSLDERNSPLHF
-,TRBV5-1,TRBD2,TRBJ2-1,TGCGCCAGCGGATATCCAAGCGGGGGGACCTACAATGAGCAGTTCTTC,CASGYPSGGTYNEQFF
few,TRBV27,-,TRBJ2-5,TGTGCCAGCAGTCCAGATGGGCGGGGACGCGAGACCCAGTACTTC,CASSPDGRGRETQYF
few,TRBV7-8,-,TRBJ1-1,TGTGCCAGCAGCCCCAGGGGACTGACTGGTGAAGCTTTCTTT,CASSPRGLTGEAFF
many,TRBV5-1,TRBD1,TRBJ1-1,TGCGCCAGCAGCTTGGTCGGACAGGGGCGGACTGAAGCTTTCTTT,CASSLVGQGRTEAFF
-,TRBV7-3,-,TRBJ2-1,TGTGCCAGCAGCCCCCGCTTGGATGTCCTACGGAATGAGCAGTTCTTC,CASSPRLDVLRNEQFF
many,TRBV7-9,TRBD1,TRBJ2-3,TGTGCCAGCAACAGACAGGGGGCGGGTACGCAGTATTTT,CASNRQGAGTQYF
few,TRBV6-5,-,TRBJ1-5,TGTGCCAGCAGTTTGGGACACCTTGGGCCCCAGCATTTT,CASSLGHLGPQHF
-,TRBV19,-,TRBJ1-6,TGTGCCAGTAGTATTGGAGGGAATTCACCCCTCCACTTT,CASSIGGNSPLHF
-,TRBV7-2,-,TRBJ2-4,TGTGCCAGCAAATGGTCGACGGGCCCCATTCAGTACTTC,CASKWSTGPIQYF
-,TRBV4-3,TRBD2,TRBJ2-5,TGCGCCAGCAGCCTCGACCGGGGACTAGCAAGGGAGACCCAGTACTTC,CASSLDRGLARETQYF
-,TRBV15,-,TRBJ2-2,TGTGCCACCAGCAGAGAGAAGAACACCGGGGAGCTGTTTTTT,CATSREKNTGELFF
many,TRBV4-2,-,TRBJ2-6,TGTGCCAGCAGTCAACAGGGAGGTGGGGCCAACGTCCTGACTTTC,CASSQQGGGANVLTF
-,TRBV5-1,-,TRBJ2-1,TGCGCCAGCAGCAGGCCAGGTTACAATGAGCAGTTCTTC,CASSRPGYNEQFF
-,TRBV7-9,TRBD1,TRBJ2-5,TGTGCCAGCAGACCACAGGGGCGAGGAGAAGAGACCCAGTACTTC,CASRPQGRGEETQYF
few,TRBV4-2,TRBD1,TRBJ1-5,TGTGCCAGCAGCCAAGCTCGGGGACAGAATCAGCCCCAGCATTTT,CASSQARGQNQPQHF
-,TRBV10-3,-,TRBJ1-5,TGTGCCATCAGTGGTAGCAATCAGCCCCAGCATTTT,CAISGSNQPQHF
-,TRBV7-6,-,TRBJ1-3,TGTGCCAGCAGCTTAGGCCCGTCTGAAAACACCATATATTTT,CASSLGPSENTIYF
-,TRBV5-1,TRBD2,TRBJ2-1,TGCGCCAGCAGCGTGGGGGGGGTTGACAATGAGCAGTTCTTC,CASSVGGVDNEQFF
-,TRBV7-6,TRBD1,TRBJ2-2,TGTGCCAGCAGCTCGCGGACAGGCTACACCGGGGAGCTGTTTTTT,CASSSRTGYTGELFF
many,TRBV7-2,TRBD2,TRBJ2-1,TGTGCCAGCAGCTCGCCTCTGGGCGGGGGGGCTTACAATGAGCAGTTCTTC,CASSSPLGGGAYNEQFF
many,TRBV20-1,-,TRBJ2-1,TGCAGTGCTAGGGGCAGGATATCCTACAATGAGCAGTTCTTC,CSARGRISYNEQFF